The sequence of this T cell receptor beta chain was determined in a study of cytomegalovirus exposure and HLA in healthy donors. Assay used: immunoSEQ multiplex PCR; TCRdb lists only in-frame clones, some missing. The sample lists 200,000 to 250,000 clones; 75% to 90% were seen once. Germline CDR1 SGDLS, CDR2 YYNGEE. This CDR3 has 14 amino acids. V shed 4 bases and J shed 8 bases, with 15 bases lying between them. The TCR originated in a woman aged 25 to 39 in good health and CMV-seropositive. The specimen was PBMCs. The chain recombines TRBV9 with TRBJ2-2; tentative D call: TRBD2 (6 bases). Written as DNA, the CDR3 is TGTGCCAGCAGCCCCTCTGGTCGGGGGGGGGAGCTGTTTTTT. Residues: CASSPSGRGGELFF. Full variable domain (remainder filled in from reference TRBV9 and TRBJ2-2): DSGVTQTPKHLITATGQRVTLRCSPRSGDLSVYWYQQSLDQGLQFLIQYYNGEERAKGNILERFSAQQFPDLHSELNLSSLELGDSALYFCASSPSGRGGELFFGEGSRLTVL.